One sample yielded the 14 T cell receptor beta chains listed below, sequenced in a study of chemoradiotherapy in HPV16-positive cancers. Profiling relied on immunoSEQ multiplex PCR, and the TCRdb table lists in-frame clones only, not all of them. The data hold 700 to 900 clones, with around 86% observed a single time. The sample here was tumor tissue, taken from a patient who underwent chemoradiotherapy. These receptors were taken from a human donor with HPV-associated anogenital cancer.

This chain joins TRBV29-1 and TRBJ2-7; a possible D gene is TRBD2 (6 bases). V lost 3 bases and J lost 5, with 11 bases in between. Germline V gives CDR1 SQVTM, CDR2 ANQGSEA. The CDR3 totals 12 residues. The CDR3 bases are TGCAGCGTTGAGGCAGGGAGGCACGAGCAGTACTTC. This gives the protein CSVEAGRHEQYF.

The rearrangement links TRBV11-3 to TRBJ2-3, with 15 positions matching TRBD2. CDR3 length equals 17 residues. V lost 4 bases and J lost 6; bases outside the gene matches: 8. In germline, CDR1 is SGHNT, CDR2 YENEEA. The CDR3 is CASSSGGLAGGWDTQYF. In nucleotides, the CDR3 is TGTGCCAGCAGCTCTGGGGGACTAGCGGGGGGCTGGGATACGCAGTATTTT.

The genes are TRBV7-2 and TRBJ1-2; 7 bases line up with TRBD1. Germline lookup yields CDR1 SGHTA and CDR2 FQGNSA. J lost 6 bases, V lost 5 bases, and 12 bases had no gene match. The CDR3 is 15 amino acids. The CDR3 sequence: CASSLNPEGANGYTF. The CDR3 DNA follows: TGTGCCAGCAGCCTCAACCCCGAGGGGGCAAATGGCTACACCTTC.

CDR3 protein: CSGGEANYGYTF. CDR3 nucleotides: TGCAGCGGGGGCGAGGCTAACTATGGCTACACCTTC. This chain joins TRBV29-1 and TRBJ1-2; a weak D match, TRBD1 (5 bases). Trimming removed 7 bases from V and 0 bases from J, with 9 bases in between. CDR1 and CDR2 (germline): SQVTM, ANQGSEA. CDR3 size: 12 residues.

The gene calls are TRBV7-2 and TRBJ2-1, with 15 bases fitting TRBD2. Germline trimming cut 8 bases from V and 15 bases from J; bases unmatched to any gene: 8. The CDR3 sequence is 13 residues long. CDR1 and CDR2 (germline): SGHTA, FQGNSA. CDR3 protein: CASGLAGGPSLFF. CDR3 coding DNA: TGTGCCAGCGGACTAGCGGGGGGGCCGTCGTTGTTCTTC.

The chain links TRBV5-8 to TRBJ2-7; 7 positions agree with TRBD1. CDR1 and CDR2 from the germline V gene are SGHTS and YDEGEE. With 3 bases clipped from V and 2 bases from J, the junction kept 17 bases outside the gene matches. The CDR3 is 18 residues long. CDR3 protein: CASSSPSRTGLDPYEQYV. The CDR3 nucleotides read TGTGCCAGCAGCTCACCGTCCAGGACAGGCCTCGACCCCTACGAGCAGTACGTC.

This chain joins TRBV7-2 and TRBJ1-3, with TRBD1 identical over 8 bases. The CDR3 runs to 15 residues. Trimming cost V 5 bases and J 0 bases; bases outside gene matches: 3. The germline V gene has CDR1 SGHTA and CDR2 FQGNSA. The CDR3 bases are TGTGCCAGCAGCAGGACAGGGTTCTCTGGAAACACCATATATTTT. Amino acid sequence: CASSRTGFSGNTIYF.

The gene calls are TRBV5-1 and TRBJ1-2, with a possible D match to TRBD1 (6 bases). Trimming removed 0 bases from V and 4 bases from J, with 22 bases in between. The V gene's germline CDR1 is SGHRS and CDR2 YFSETQ. The CDR3 is 18 residues long. CDR3 sequence: CASSLVPSGGDESYGYTF. Here the CDR3 DNA reads TGCGCCAGCAGCTTGGTCCCGTCCGGGGGCGACGAGAGCTATGGCTACACCTTC.

This sequence joins TRBV11-3 and TRBJ1-1, with TRBD1 matching over 7 bases. CDR3 size: 14 residues. Germline CDR1 SGHNT, CDR2 YENEEA. V gave up 4 bases and J gave up 4 bases; unmatched junction bases: 6. DNA for the CDR3: TGTGCCAGCAGCTACGAGACAGGGTTCACTGAAGCTTTCTTT. It translates to CASSYETGFTEAFF. Variable domain in full (rest from reference TRBV11-3 and TRBJ1-1): EAGVVQSPRYKIIEKKQPVAFWCNPISGHNTLYWYLQNLGQGPELLIRYENEEAVDDSQLPKDRFSAERLKGVDSTLKIQPAELGDSAVYLCASSYETGFTEAFFGQGTRLTVV.

This rearrangement joins TRBV7-2 to TRBJ2-3; possible D gene TRBD1, 5 bases. The length of the CDR3 is 16 residues. The germline gives CDR1 SGHTA, CDR2 FQGNSA. V lost 2 bases and J 0 bases, leaving 12 bases between the germline ends. The CDR3 reads CASSLRGISSTDTQYF. In DNA form, the CDR3 reads TGTGCCAGCAGCTTAAGGGGCATTTCTAGCACAGATACGCAGTATTTT.

The chain uses TRBV27 and TRBJ2-5; 7 nucleotides align to TRBD1. CDR1 and CDR2 from the germline V gene are MNHEY and SMNVEV (reference sequence). V shed 3 bases, J shed 6 bases, and the junction held 7 bases outside the gene matches. This CDR3 region has 14 residues. CDR3 sequence (DNA): TGTGCCAGCAGTTTTCAGGACAGGTCCCAGACCCAGTACTTC. Translated: CASSFQDRSQTQYF.

V and J are TRBV7-8 and TRBJ1-5; D may be TRBD1 (6 bases). This CDR3 has 15 amino acids. Germline V CDR1 and CDR2: SGHVS, FQNEAQ. Trimming removed 2 bases at V and 4 bases at J, with 12 bases between. The CDR3 DNA follows: TGTGCCAGCAGCTTAACGGGGGCGCGGAATCAGCCCCAGCATTTT. This codes for CASSLTGARNQPQHF.

The V gene is TRBV29-1, the J gene TRBJ1-6; 7 bases map to TRBD1. Germline V gene data show CDR1 as SQVTM and CDR2 as ANQGSEA. The CDR3 totals 12 residues. The trim removed 6 bases at V and 5 bases at J, leaving 1 base unmatched. DNA for the CDR3: TGCAGCGTAGGGGGCCATAATTCACCCCTCCACTTT. Amino acids: CSVGGHNSPLHF.

This sequence joins TRBV9 and TRBJ2-1; the match to TRBD1 covers 8 bases. CDR1 is SGDLS and CDR2 is YYNGEE in the germline V gene. The V and J ends lost 5 bases and 3 bases, in that order; junction bases with no gene match: 7. The CDR3 covers 15 residues. DNA for the CDR3: TGTGCCAGCAGTGCGCAGGGGGCTCACTACAATGAGCAGTTCTTC. Translation gives CASSAQGAHYNEQFF.